Shown below are 7 T cell receptor beta chains from a single sample sequenced in a study of blood T cell repertoires in COVID-19 (dated by TCRdb to 2020 to 2021). The library was prepared using the immunoSEQ multiplex PCR assay. In TCRdb, the immuneACCESS table is reduced to in-frame sequences with V and J assigned. These tables do not hold every clone; where another copy was compared, an unresolved V gene accounts for under half, and the others remain unexplained. Across this sample there are under 350,000 clones, with approximately 90% seen only once. Of the sample, about 4.6% is held by the ten largest clones. Sequencing was carried out using peripheral blood. The receptors were gathered from a man between 35 and 55 years old with acute or convalescent COVID-19.

The sample holds one count of this clone. The chain recombines TRBV7-6 with TRBJ2-6; D unresolved. Germline values: CDR1 SGHVS, CDR2 FNYEAQ. This CDR3 is built from 15 residues. V was pared by 3 bases and J by 5 bases, with 11 bases between. The CDR3 sequence: CASSFSAGRANVLTF. The CDR3 nucleotides are TGTGCCAGCAGCTTCTCTGCAGGCAGGGCCAACGTCCTGACTTTC.

This clone turned up a few times. The gene calls are TRBV6-2 or TRBV6-3 and TRBJ2-2; maybe TRBD1 (6 bases). The CDR3 length is 17 residues. Trimming took 3 bases from V and 4 from J, leaving 18 bases between them. Germline CDR1 reads MNHEY; CDR2 reads SVGEGT. CDR3 loop: CASSYRARGIGTGELFF. The CDR3 nucleotides read TGTGCCAGCAGTTATCGGGCTAGGGGGATTGGCACCGGGGAGCTGTTTTTT.

The chain recombines TRBV4-1 with TRBJ1-1, with D perhaps matching TRBD1 (6 bases). Germline CDR1 reads MGHRA; CDR2 reads YSYEKL. V lost 2 bases and J lost 5, with 9 bases in between. This CDR3 spans 13 amino acids. The DNA for the CDR3 is TGCGCCAGCAGCCAACCCAGGGGAACTGAAGCTTTCTTT. This encodes CASSQPRGTEAFF.

This sequence joins TRBV2 and TRBJ2-1, with D unresolved. The CDR3 has 14 amino acids. The V end lost 4 bases, the J end lost 3 bases, and 10 bases lay between the germline ends. Germline CDR1 reads SNHLY; CDR2 reads FYNNEI. CDR3 sequence reads: CASSAPSYYNEQFF. Written as DNA, the CDR3 is TGTGCCAGCAGTGCCCCAAGCTACTACAATGAGCAGTTCTTC.

The gene calls are TRBV3-1 (or the pseudogene TRBV3-2) and TRBJ1-1; D is unresolved. V lost 0 bases and J lost 6, with 11 bases in between. Germline-derived CDR1 and CDR2 are LGHDT and YNNKEL (reference sequence). This CDR3 contains 14 residues. The CDR3 spells CASSQENRWAEAFF. Here the CDR3 DNA reads TGTGCCAGCAGCCAAGAAAACAGATGGGCTGAAGCTTTCTTT.

V usage is TRBV10-2 and J usage is TRBJ2-2, with D perhaps matching TRBD1 (6 bases). This CDR3 spans 14 amino acids. Germline V gene data show CDR1 as WSHSY and CDR2 as SAAADI. V dropped 5 bases and J dropped 4 bases, with 11 bases sitting between them. The CDR3 is CASSPYRATGELFF. The CDR3 DNA reads TGCGCCAGCAGTCCATACAGGGCCACCGGGGAGCTGTTTTTT.

The chain carries TRBV30 and TRBJ2-5, with D possibly being TRBD1 (6 bases). The V and J ends lost 2 bases and 4 bases respectively, with 14 bases between them. CDR3 length equals 14 residues. Germline values: CDR1 GTSNPN, CDR2 SVGIG (reference sequence). The CDR3 DNA is TGTGCCTGGAGTCCCAGGGGCGGTACAGAGACCCAGTACTTC. Its translation is CAWSPRGGTETQYF. Full variable domain (rest looked up from reference TRBV30 and TRBJ2-5): SQTIHQWPATLVQPVGSPLSLECTVEGTSNPNLYWYRQAAGRGLQLLFYSVGIGQISSEVPQNLSASRPQDRQFILSSKKLLLSDSGFYLCAWSPRGGTETQYFGPGTRLLVL.